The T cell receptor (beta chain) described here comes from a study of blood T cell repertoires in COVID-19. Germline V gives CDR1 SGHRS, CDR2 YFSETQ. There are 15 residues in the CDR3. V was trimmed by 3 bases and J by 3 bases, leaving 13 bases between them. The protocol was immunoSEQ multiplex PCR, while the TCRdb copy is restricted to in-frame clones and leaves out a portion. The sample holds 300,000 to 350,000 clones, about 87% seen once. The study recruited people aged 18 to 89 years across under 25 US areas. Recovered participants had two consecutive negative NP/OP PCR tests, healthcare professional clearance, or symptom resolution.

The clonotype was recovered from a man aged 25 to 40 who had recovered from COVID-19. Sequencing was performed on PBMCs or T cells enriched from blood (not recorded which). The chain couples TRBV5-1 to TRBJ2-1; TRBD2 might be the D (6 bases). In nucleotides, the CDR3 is TGCGCCAGCAGCTCCTGGGCGGGGCTCTACAATGAGCAGTTCTTC. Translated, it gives CASSSWAGLYNEQFF.